The subject of this entry is one T cell receptor (beta chain). The sample comes from a study of blood T cell repertoires in COVID-19. All enrollees were roughly 18 to 100 years old and from 24 US areas. Cohort 3 recovered donors had two negative PCRs, clearance, or symptom resolution. Here immunoSEQ multiplex PCR was the method, and the copy in TCRdb shows in-frame clones only, minus some. The data hold 200,000 to 300,000 clones, with around nine tenths observed a single time. This clonotype was obtained from a woman aged 25 to 39 who had recovered from COVID-19. Sequencing used PBMCs or T cells enriched from blood (not recorded which).

The CDR3 region has the DNA TGTGCCAGCAGCGTAAGGCAGGGGGATGGCTACACCTTC. Translating it yields CASSVRQGDGYTF. V usage is TRBV9 and J usage is TRBJ1-2; 7 bases are shared with TRBD1. CDR1 is SGDLS, CDR2 YYNGEE, per germline. Trimming at V came to 1 base and at J to 6 bases, leaving 3 bases not matched to a gene. This CDR3 region has 13 residues.